The clone carrying this T cell receptor (beta chain) was detected a few times. Its antigen is not known. Germline V gene sequence: CDR1 SQVTM, CDR2 ANQGSEA. The J segment lost 6 bases and the V segment lost 4 bases, leaving 2 bases of the junction unmatched. CDR3 size: 12 residues. Every bit of the isolated RNA underwent reverse transcription, so sequencing read expressed TCRB transcripts. Some clones are missing from TCRdb's copy, which holds only in-frame ones; the method was immunoSEQ multiplex PCR. Of more than 300,000 clones listed, 9.5% to 10% were seen once; the top ten hold 0.45% to 0.65%. This sample was included in a study of beta chain features in type 1 diabetes. Findings and caveats of the study: Type 1 diabetes patients had moderately but significantly shorter TCRB CDR3s in all four CD4+ subsets.

The sequence came from a man aged 25 to 45 with type 1 diabetes. This rearrangement joins TRBV29-1 to TRBJ2-1; 8 nucleotides align to TRBD1. The sample taken for sequencing was central memory CD4+ T cells from blood. The CDR3 nucleotides read TGCAGCGTTGCCAGGGGGCTCAATGAGCAGTTCTTC. This codes for CSVARGLNEQFF.